This record concerns one T cell receptor (beta chain) sequence. The antigen it binds to is not known. No much larger clonotype is one base removed from it; base qualities were not supplied. Reading the germline V gene gives CDR1 SGHRS and CDR2 YFSETQ. Spanning cysteine to phenylalanine, the CDR3 consists of 14 amino acids. Just the 42-base CDR3 DNA is kept, in frame starting at base 1. The V end gives up 4 bases and the J end 8 bases, leaving 5 bases in the junction not matched to a gene. Library preparation employed the immunoSEQ multiplex PCR assay. The table comes from immuneACCESS by way of TCRdb, which keeps in-frame sequences with V and J called. Part of the clones is missing from these tables; in studies checked, under half for an unresolved V gene and the rest for unknown reasons. A total of tens of thousands of clones appear in this sample, 85% to 95% of them only once. Together, the top ten hold about 0.41% of the sample.

The sample is drawn from a study of technical replicates of blood from several donors (dated by TCRdb to 2017 to 2019). Sequencing was carried out using T cells isolated from PBMCs. The receptor chain draws on TRBV5-1 and TRBJ2-2, with TRBD1 identical over 10 junction bases. The TCR was taken from a human donor in good health. In nucleotides, the sequence is TGCGCCAGCAGCGAGGGGACAGGGGCAGGGGAGCTGTTTTTT. It is translated as CASSEGTGAGELFF.